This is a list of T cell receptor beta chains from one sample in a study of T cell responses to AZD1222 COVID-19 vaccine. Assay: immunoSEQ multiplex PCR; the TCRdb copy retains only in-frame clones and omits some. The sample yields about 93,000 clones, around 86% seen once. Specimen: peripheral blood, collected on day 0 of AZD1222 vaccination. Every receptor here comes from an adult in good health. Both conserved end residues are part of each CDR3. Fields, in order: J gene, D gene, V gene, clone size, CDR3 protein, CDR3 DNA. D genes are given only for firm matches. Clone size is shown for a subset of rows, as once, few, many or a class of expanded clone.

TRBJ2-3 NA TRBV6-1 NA CASSEGVSGATDTQYF TGTGCCAGCAGTGAAGGGGTGTCGGGAGCAACAGATACGCAGTATTTT
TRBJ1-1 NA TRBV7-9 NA CASRPNLGSMNTEAFF TGTGCCAGCAGACCAAATCTTGGGTCCATGAACACTGAAGCTTTCTTT
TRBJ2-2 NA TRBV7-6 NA CASSLDRAGAGELFF TGTGCCAGCAGCCTGGACAGGGCGGGAGCCGGGGAGCTGTTTTTT
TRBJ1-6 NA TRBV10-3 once CAIRAGQYATPLHF TGTGCCATCAGGGCGGGACAATACGCGACACCCCTCCACTTT
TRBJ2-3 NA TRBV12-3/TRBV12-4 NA CASRAGYSDTQYF TGTGCCAGCAGGGCGGGCTATTCAGATACGCAGTATTTT
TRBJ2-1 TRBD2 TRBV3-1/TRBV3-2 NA CASSQNPTSGRPNEQFF TGTGCCAGCAGCCAAAACCCGACTAGCGGGAGACCCAATGAGCAGTTCTTC
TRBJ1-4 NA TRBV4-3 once CASSQDSGGSEKLFF TGCGCCAGCAGCCAAGATTCGGGGGGCTCAGAAAAACTGTTTTTT
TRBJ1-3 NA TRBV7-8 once CASSLISGNTIYF TGTGCCAGCAGCTTAATTTCTGGAAACACCATATATTTT
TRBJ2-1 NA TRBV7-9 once CASSPSRGIYNEQFF TGTGCCAGCAGCCCTAGTAGGGGGATATACAATGAGCAGTTCTTC
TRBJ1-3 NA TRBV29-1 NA CSVEEVDTIYF TGCAGCGTTGAAGAGGTGGACACCATATATTTT
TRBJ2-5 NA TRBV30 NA CAWSGGEQVGTQYF TGTGCCTGGAGTGGCGGGGAGCAGGTTGGGACCCAGTACTTC
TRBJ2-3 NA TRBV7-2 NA CASSLYRGGSTDTQYF TGTGCCAGCAGCTTATATCGCGGCGGGAGCACAGATACGCAGTATTTT
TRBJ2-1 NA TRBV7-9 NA CASSLEFRVHEQFF TGTGCCAGCAGCTTAGAGTTCCGGGTCCATGAGCAGTTCTTC
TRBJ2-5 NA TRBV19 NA CASSAGASPETQYF TGTGCCAGTAGTGCTGGGGCAAGTCCAGAGACCCAGTACTTC
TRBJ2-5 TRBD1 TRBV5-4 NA CASSARDREETQYF TGTGCCAGCAGCGCCCGGGACAGGGAAGAGACCCAGTACTTC
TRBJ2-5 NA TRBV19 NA CASSIPGETQYF TGTGCCAGTAGTATCCCGGGAGAGACCCAGTACTTC
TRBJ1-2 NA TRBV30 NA CASRGQEGYTF TGTGCCTCCCGCGGGCAGGAGGGCTACACCTTC
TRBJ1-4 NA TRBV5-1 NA CASSLAGSSNEKLFF TGCGCCAGCAGCTTGGCGGGGTCGTCTAATGAAAAACTGTTTTTT
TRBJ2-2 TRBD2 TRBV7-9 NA CASSLSGRAATGELFF TGTGCCAGCAGCTTAAGCGGGAGGGCCGCCACCGGGGAGCTGTTTTTT
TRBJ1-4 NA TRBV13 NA CASSLWGRGNEKLFF TGTGCCAGCAGCTTGTGGGGCAGGGGTAATGAAAAACTGTTTTTT